The 17 T cell receptor beta chains listed next were all sequenced from one sample in a study of identical twins. MiXCR was run by TCRdb on the 5' RACE reads, yielding one entry per CDR3 protein. The sample yields some 100,000 distinct CDR3 sequences, roughly 6% seen once. Sequencing was done on a sample of memory T cells sorted from blood. The receptors were gathered from a woman in her forties or fifties in good health.

This chain connects TRBV11-2 to TRBJ1-4; TRBD1 matches 9 bases. CDR3 size: 15 residues. The V gene's germline CDR1 is SGHAT and CDR2 FQNNGV. The ends lost 5 bases at V and 5 bases at J; junction bases unmatched: 6. The CDR3 here is CASSVTGTGNEKLFF. The CDR3 nucleotides read TGTGCCAGCAGCGTAACTGGGACAGGGAATGAAAAACTGTTTTTT. Combining the CDR3 with reference TRBV11-2 and TRBJ1-4 gives the whole variable domain EAGVAQSPRYKIIEKRQSVAFWCNPISGHATLYWYQQILGQGPKLLIQFQNNGVVDDSQLPKDRFSAERLKGVDSTLKIQPAKLEDSAVYLCASSVTGTGNEKLFFGSGTQLSVL.

This clonotype was seen repeatedly, ten times or more. The rearrangement links TRBV5-1 to TRBJ2-5; D remains ambiguous. The V gene's germline CDR1 is SGHRS and CDR2 YFSETQ. The CDR3 has 15 residues. V shed 1 base and J shed 1 base, with 11 bases lying between them. The DNA of the CDR3 is TGCGCCAGCAGCTTGAGTTTGGAATTCCAAGAGACCCAGTACTTC. Its translation is CASSLSLEFQETQYF.

The V gene is TRBV19, the J gene TRBJ1-1; D is possibly TRBD1 (5 bases). The CDR3 runs 14 residues. Trimming shortened V by 1 base and J by 3 bases, and 9 bases separated the two germline ends. Germline V gene lookup returns CDR1 LNHDA and CDR2 SQIVND (reference sequence). CDR3: CASSIAAGYTEAFF. The DNA of the CDR3 is TGTGCCAGTAGTATAGCTGCAGGGTACACTGAAGCTTTCTTT.

A few counts support this clonotype. The chain is built from TRBV19 and TRBJ2-5; the match to TRBD2 covers 10 bases. V dropped 3 bases and J dropped 0; count of bases not matched to a gene: 4. CDR3 length equals 16 residues. CDR1 and CDR2 from the germline V gene are LNHDA and SQIVND (reference sequence). CDR3 coding DNA: TGTGCCAGTAGTATCCGACTAGCGGGCCACCAAGAGACCCAGTACTTC. Amino acids: CASSIRLAGHQETQYF.

V and J are TRBV7-9 and TRBJ2-3; D is unclear. This CDR3 is built from 12 residues. In germline, CDR1 is SEHNR, CDR2 FQNEAQ (reference sequence). The V end was cut by 3 bases, the J end by 5 bases, with 6 bases between. This chain's CDR3 is CASSFSVDTQYF. The DNA for the CDR3 is TGTGCCAGCAGCTTTTCGGTAGATACGCAGTATTTT.

This clonotype was counted ten times or more. The CDR3 nucleotides are TGTGCCAGTAGTATTCTTAGCGGGAGAGGCGATGAGCAGTTCTTC. It codes for CASSILSGRGDEQFF. The chain joins TRBV19 to TRBJ2-1; 9 bases are shared with TRBD2. The junction had 8 bases not matched to a gene; V was cut back by 3 bases and J by 8 bases. CDR1 is LNHDA and CDR2 is SQIVND in the germline V gene (reference sequence). This CDR3 is 15 amino acids long. Filled out from reference TRBV19 and TRBJ2-1, the complete variable domain reads DGGITQSPKYLFRKEGQNVTLSCEQNLNHDAMYWYRQDPGQGLRLIYYSQIVNDFQKGDIAEGYSVSREKKESFPLTVTSAQKNPTAFYLCASSILSGRGDEQFFGPGTRLTVL.

This clonotype showed up many times. J is TRBJ1-5 and V is TRBV5-1; tentatively, D is TRBD1 (5 bases). V lost 0 bases to trimming and J lost 5 bases, with 12 bases between them. Germline V lookup: CDR1 SGHRS, CDR2 YFSETQ. This CDR3 contains 15 residues. The CDR3 nucleotides read TGCGCCAGCAGCTTGGAAGGGGCGCGTCATCAGCCCCAGCATTTT. This gives the protein CASSLEGARHQPQHF.

This clonotype was picked up many times. The chain joins TRBV29-1 to TRBJ2-1, with a tentative D call TRBD2 (5 bases). Deletions cut 4 bases from V and 7 bases from J, with 11 bases between. Germline V lookup: CDR1 SQVTM, CDR2 ANQGSEA. There are 12 residues in the CDR3. CDR3 coding DNA: TGCAGCGTTGTGCGGGTCAGAAATGAGCAGTTCTTC. This encodes CSVVRVRNEQFF.

This clonotype was seen at least ten times. The chain combines TRBV28 with TRBJ2-7; D gene uncertain. V dropped 2 bases and J dropped 4 bases, with 9 bases sitting between them. Germline loops: CDR1 MDHEN, CDR2 SYDVKM. The length of the CDR3 is 13 residues. In DNA, the CDR3 is TGTGCCAGCAGTTTAAAGTTTACGTACGAGCAGTACTTC. Translation gives CASSLKFTYEQYF.

In this sample, this clonotype turned up many times. V gene TRBV5-1 combines with J gene TRBJ2-3; 8 bases match TRBD2. The V gene's germline CDR1 is SGHRS and CDR2 YFSETQ. With V trimmed by 4 bases and J by 0 bases, 4 bases remained unmatched. The CDR3 totals 15 residues. The chain's CDR3 is CASSQLAASTDTQYF. For the CDR3, the DNA is TGCGCCAGCAGCCAACTAGCGGCAAGCACAGATACGCAGTATTTT.

This clonotype came up many times. This chain links TRBV24-1 with TRBJ2-1, with 10 bases aligning to TRBD1. Losses at the gene ends were 12 bases for V and 5 bases for J; bases not matched to a gene: 12. The CDR3 has 15 residues. CDR1 is KGHDR and CDR2 is SFDVKD in the germline V gene. The CDR3 DNA follows: TGTGCCGCACAAAACCAGGACAGGGGGGACAATGAGCAGTTCTTC. Protein product: CAAQNQDRGDNEQFF.

This clonotype showed up many times. The CDR3 DNA reads TGCAGCGTTGATCCCGGGACAGTCACCGGGGAGCTGTTTTTT. Translated, it gives CSVDPGTVTGELFF. The V gene is TRBV29-1, the J gene TRBJ2-2, with TRBD1 identical over 7 bases. Germline-derived CDR1 and CDR2 are SQVTM and ANQGSEA. The CDR3 totals 14 residues. With 3 bases clipped from V and 4 bases from J, the junction kept 5 bases outside the gene matches.

The CDR3 DNA reads TGCAGTGCTAGACCATCGGATAATTCACCCCTCCACTTT. This gives the protein CSARPSDNSPLHF. The gene calls are TRBV20-1 and TRBJ1-6, with no clear D. CDR1 DFQATT and CDR2 SNEGSKA come from the germline V gene (reference sequence). Trimming took 2 bases from V and 5 from J, leaving 7 bases between them. The CDR3 runs to 13 residues.

Ten or more counts support this clonotype. V gene TRBV5-1 combines with J gene TRBJ1-2; TRBD1 might be the D (6 bases). Trimming removed 4 bases from V and 4 bases from J, with 14 bases in between. Germline V lookup: CDR1 SGHRS, CDR2 YFSETQ. The CDR3 length is 14 residues. DNA of the CDR3: TGCGCCAGCAGCGAAACACAGGGTAGCTATGGCTACACCTTC. Protein: CASSETQGSYGYTF.

The chain has TRBV11-3 and TRBJ2-3; 8 bases align to TRBD2. Germline CDR1 is SGHNT and CDR2 is YENEEA. The CDR3 totals 16 residues. Trimming at V came to 5 bases and at J to 2 bases, leaving 9 bases not matched to a gene. The DNA for the CDR3 is TGTGCCAGCAGCCCGGTGGGTAGCGGGGTCACAGATACGCAGTATTTT. This sequence encodes CASSPVGSGVTDTQYF.

The rearrangement links TRBV2 to TRBJ2-1; weak D call: TRBD1 (6 bases). Deletions cut 8 bases from V and 1 base from J, with 15 bases between. The length of the CDR3 is 15 residues. The germline gives CDR1 SNHLY, CDR2 FYNNEI. Here the CDR3 reads CASEGIGGSYNEQFF. Written as DNA, the CDR3 is TGTGCCAGCGAAGGGATAGGGGGTTCCTACAATGAGCAGTTCTTC.

In this sample, this clonotype turned up a few times. The chain uses TRBV6-1 and TRBJ2-3; 7 positions match TRBD1. This CDR3 is 15 amino acids long. Looked up from germline, CDR1 is MNHNS and CDR2 is SASEGT. The J segment lost 4 bases and the V segment lost 2 bases, leaving 6 bases of the junction unmatched. CDR3 DNA: TGTGCCAGCAGTGAAACCCCCGACAGGGCAGATACGCAGTATTTT. Its protein is CASSETPDRADTQYF.